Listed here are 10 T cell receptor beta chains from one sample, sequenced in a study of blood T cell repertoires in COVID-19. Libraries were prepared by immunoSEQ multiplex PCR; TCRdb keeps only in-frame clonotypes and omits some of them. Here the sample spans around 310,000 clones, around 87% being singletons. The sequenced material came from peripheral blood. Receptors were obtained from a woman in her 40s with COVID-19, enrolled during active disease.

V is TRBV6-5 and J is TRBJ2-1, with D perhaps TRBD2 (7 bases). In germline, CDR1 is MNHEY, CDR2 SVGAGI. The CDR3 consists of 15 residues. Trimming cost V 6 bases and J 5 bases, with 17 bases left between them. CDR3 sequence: CASRVNRAGDNEQFF. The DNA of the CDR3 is TGTGCCAGCAGGGTAAACAGGGCGGGGGACAATGAGCAGTTCTTC.

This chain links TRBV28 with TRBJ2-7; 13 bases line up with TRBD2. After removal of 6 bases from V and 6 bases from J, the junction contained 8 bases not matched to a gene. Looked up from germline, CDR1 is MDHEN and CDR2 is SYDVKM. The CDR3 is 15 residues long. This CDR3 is CASRPGLAGFLEQYF. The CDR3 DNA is TGTGCCAGCAGACCGGGACTAGCGGGATTCCTCGAGCAGTACTTC.

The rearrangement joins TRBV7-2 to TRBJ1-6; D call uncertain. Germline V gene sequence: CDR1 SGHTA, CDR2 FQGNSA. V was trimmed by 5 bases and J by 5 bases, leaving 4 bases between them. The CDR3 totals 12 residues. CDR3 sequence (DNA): TGTGCCAGCAGCCGTAATAATTCACCCCTCCACTTT. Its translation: CASSRNNSPLHF.

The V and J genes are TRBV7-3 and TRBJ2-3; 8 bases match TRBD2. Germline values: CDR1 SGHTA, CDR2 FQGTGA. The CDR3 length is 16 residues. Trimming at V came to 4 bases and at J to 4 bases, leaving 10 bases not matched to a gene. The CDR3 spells CASSSPGGETADTQYF. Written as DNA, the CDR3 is TGTGCCAGCAGCTCGCCGGGAGGGGAAACGGCAGATACGCAGTATTTT.

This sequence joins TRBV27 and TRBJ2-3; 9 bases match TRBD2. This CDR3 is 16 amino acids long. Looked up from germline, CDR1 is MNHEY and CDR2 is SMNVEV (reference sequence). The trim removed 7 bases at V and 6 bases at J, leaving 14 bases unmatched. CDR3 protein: CASKERGARGGDTQYF. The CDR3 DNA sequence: TGTGCCAGCAAGGAGCGGGGGGCGCGGGGTGGTGATACGCAGTATTTT.

The CDR3 loop reads CASSLRGGPDTQYF. CDR3 bases: TGCGCCAGCAGCTTGAGGGGGGGCCCAGATACGCAGTATTTT. The chain is built from TRBV5-1 and TRBJ2-3; a possible D gene is TRBD2 (7 bases). Deletions cut 1 base from V and 4 bases from J, with 10 bases between. Germline CDR1 and CDR2: SGHRS and YFSETQ. The CDR3 sequence is 14 residues long.

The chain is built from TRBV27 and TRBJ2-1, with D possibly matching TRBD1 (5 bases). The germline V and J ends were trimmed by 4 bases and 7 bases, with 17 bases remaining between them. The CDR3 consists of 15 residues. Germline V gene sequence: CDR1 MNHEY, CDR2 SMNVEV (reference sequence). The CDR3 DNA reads TGTGCCAGCAGTTCCCTTGGCAGGGCGATGAATGAGCAGTTCTTC. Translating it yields CASSSLGRAMNEQFF.

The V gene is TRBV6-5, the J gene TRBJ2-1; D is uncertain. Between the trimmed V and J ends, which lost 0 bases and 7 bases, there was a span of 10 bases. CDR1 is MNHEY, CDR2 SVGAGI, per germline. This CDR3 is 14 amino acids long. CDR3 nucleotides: TGTGCCAGCAGTTACTCGTACTCCGTTAATGAGCAGTTCTTC. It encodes CASSYSYSVNEQFF.

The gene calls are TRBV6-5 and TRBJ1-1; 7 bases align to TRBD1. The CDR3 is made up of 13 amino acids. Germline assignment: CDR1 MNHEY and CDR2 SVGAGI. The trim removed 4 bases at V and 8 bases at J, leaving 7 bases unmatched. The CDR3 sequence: CASSFPGGSEAFF. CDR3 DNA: TGTGCCAGCAGTTTCCCAGGGGGGTCCGAAGCTTTCTTT.

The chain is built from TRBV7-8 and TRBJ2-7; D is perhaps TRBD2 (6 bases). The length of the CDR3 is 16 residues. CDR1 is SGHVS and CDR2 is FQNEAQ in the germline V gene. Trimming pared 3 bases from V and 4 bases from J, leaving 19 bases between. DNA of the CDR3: TGTGCCAGCAGCTTCTCGACCGCGGGACTCCAATACGAGCAGTACTTC. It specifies CASSFSTAGLQYEQYF.